A selection of T cell receptor beta chains follows, all from one sample in a study of blood T cell repertoires in COVID-19. This table comes from immunoSEQ multiplex PCR, and its TCRdb copy is limited to in-frame clones, with some not included. This sample carries 25,000 to 35,000 clones, around 72% of them seen once, and the ten largest clones take 20% to 25%. The specimen was peripheral blood. The receptors were sampled from a boy younger than 10 with active or convalescent COVID-19. Both conserved end residues are part of each CDR3. D genes are given only for firm matches. The size entry is marked missing in some rows and otherwise reads once, few, many or a size class.

v_gene	abundance	j_gene	d_gene	CDR3aa	CDR3nt
TRBV28	-	TRBJ1-6	TRBD1	CASSLTGGLNSPLHF	TGTGCCAGCAGTTTAACAGGGGGTCTTAATTCACCCCTCCACTTT
TRBV10-2	medium-sized	TRBJ2-7	-	CASSDFGSSYEQYF	TGCGCCAGCAGTGATTTTGGGAGCTCCTACGAGCAGTACTTC
TRBV4-1	-	TRBJ2-3	-	CASSQVSLVPDTQYF	TGCGCCAGCAGCCAAGTGAGTCTAGTTCCAGATACGCAGTATTTT
TRBV5-1	-	TRBJ2-7	-	CASSSLQYEQYF	TGCGCCAGCAGCTCTCTACAGTACGAGCAGTACTTC
TRBV7-8	few	TRBJ2-7	TRBD1	CASSLPRGLVSYEQYF	TGTGCCAGCAGCTTACCCAGGGGGTTGGTTTCCTACGAGCAGTACTTC
TRBV7-9	once	TRBJ1-6	-	CASSLPGGKASPLHF	TGTGCCAGCAGCTTACCGGGGGGAAAGGCTTCACCCCTCCACTTT
TRBV19	few	TRBJ1-2	-	CASSNPFVGHAGYTF	TGTGCCAGTAGTAACCCTTTTGTGGGCCACGCTGGCTACACCTTC
TRBV3-1/TRBV3-2	-	TRBJ1-2	-	CASSQDVGRRGYTF	TGTGCCAGCAGCCAAGATGTGGGCCGGAGGGGCTACACCTTC
TRBV24-1	-	TRBJ2-1	-	CATSDPALGPYNEQFF	TGTGCCACCAGTGATCCGGCTTTGGGGCCCTACAATGAGCAGTTCTTC
TRBV18	-	TRBJ2-2	TRBD1	CASSPNTGVTGELFF	TGTGCCAGCTCACCTAATACAGGGGTTACCGGGGAGCTGTTTTTT
TRBV4-3	-	TRBJ2-2	TRBD2	CASSQTLAGHAGELFF	TGCGCCAGCAGCCAAACGCTAGCGGGACACGCCGGGGAGCTGTTTTTT
TRBV6-1	-	TRBJ1-1	TRBD1	CASSEGDRFLRAFF	TGTGCCAGCAGCGAAGGGGACAGATTCTTGAGAGCTTTCTTT
TRBV12-5	-	TRBJ2-7	-	CASGLNRFLSYEQYF	TGTGCTAGTGGTTTGAACAGGTTTCTCTCCTACGAGCAGTACTTC
TRBV5-1	-	TRBJ1-3	-	CASSLPGASGNTIYF	TGCGCCAGCAGCCTACCAGGGGCATCAGGAAACACCATATATTTT
TRBV18	-	TRBJ2-7	-	CASSPVIKLASEQYF	TGTGCCAGCTCACCAGTCATCAAATTGGCCTCCGAGCAGTACTTC
TRBV4-1	-	TRBJ1-6	-	CASSQDAHLYNSPLHF	TGCGCCAGCAGCCAAGATGCACACCTCTATAATTCACCCCTCCACTTT
TRBV7-6	-	TRBJ2-2	-	CASSSPMATGELFF	TGTGCCAGCAGCTCCCCCATGGCCACCGGGGAGCTGTTTTTT
TRBV18	-	TRBJ1-1	-	CASSPQRQNTEAFF	TGTGCCAGCTCACCCCAGAGGCAGAACACTGAAGCTTTCTTT
TRBV7-2	few	TRBJ1-1	-	CASSLSELAGWNTEAFF	TGTGCCAGCAGCTTATCAGAGTTGGCAGGGTGGAACACTGAAGCTTTCTTT
TRBV27	-	TRBJ1-2	-	CASSLSPGQHVYGYTF	TGTGCCAGCAGTTTATCGCCCGGACAGCACGTCTATGGCTACACCTTC
TRBV5-4	-	TRBJ2-7	TRBD1	CASSLAPGQGPDEQYF	TGTGCCAGCAGCTTGGCCCCCGGACAGGGACCAGACGAGCAGTACTTC
TRBV6-5	-	TRBJ1-2	TRBD1	CASSYLGQGDGYTF	TGTGCCAGCAGTTACCTGGGACAGGGGGATGGCTACACCTTC
TRBV7-9	-	TRBJ2-5	-	CASSLVGFQETQYF	TGTGCCAGCAGCTTAGTTGGCTTCCAAGAGACCCAGTACTTC
TRBV19	-	TRBJ2-7	TRBD1	CASSIGTGSYEQYF	TGTGCCAGTAGTATAGGGACAGGGTCCTACGAGCAGTACTTC
TRBV3-1/TRBV3-2	-	TRBJ1-1	-	CASTVRIGGTEAFF	TGTGCCAGCACGGTCAGGATCGGGGGCACTGAAGCTTTCTTT
TRBV21-1	few	TRBJ2-1	-	CASSKAEYGPGDYNEQFF	TGTGCCAGCAGCAAAGCAGAATATGGGCCGGGAGACTACAATGAGCAGTTCTTC
TRBV12-3/TRBV12-4	-	TRBJ2-6	-	CASSFPGANVLTF	TGTGCCAGCAGTTTTCCGGGGGCCAACGTCCTGACTTTC
TRBV5-1	-	TRBJ2-6	TRBD2	CASSLGLATYSGANVLTF	TGCGCCAGCAGCCTGGGACTAGCGACCTACTCTGGGGCCAACGTCCTGACTTTC